A selection of T cell receptor beta chains follows, all from one sample in a study of cytomegalovirus exposure and HLA in healthy donors. Method: immunoSEQ multiplex PCR; TCRdb's copy keeps in-frame clones and lacks some. The table shows approximately 150,000 clones, with under 90% occurring only once. The sequencing sample was made of PBMCs. The receptors originated from a man aged 30-40 years in good health and CMV-seronegative. CDR3s include the opening cysteine and the closing phenylalanine or tryptophan. Each record gives: V gene, D gene, J gene, clone size, CDR3 DNA, CDR3 protein. The D gene is left open where the match is weak. A row's size may be missing; if present it is once, few, many or a size class.

TRBV28	TRBD2	TRBJ2-1	-	TGTGCCAGCAGCCTAATTCTTGCGGCGGGAGGGCCCGACGATGAGCAGTTCTTC	CASSLILAAGGPDDEQFF
TRBV5-3	-	TRBJ2-7	-	TGTGCCAGAAGCAACCAGGGGTCCCACGAGCAGTACTTC	CARSNQGSHEQYF
TRBV27	TRBD1	TRBJ2-6	-	TGTGCCAGCAGGCAGGGGGCGACTGGGGCCAACGTCCTGACTTTC	CASRQGATGANVLTF
TRBV9	TRBD2	TRBJ2-2	-	TGTGCCAGCAGCGCTCGACTAGCGGGGGTGAACACCGGGGAGCTGTTTTTT	CASSARLAGVNTGELFF
TRBV10-1	TRBD2	TRBJ2-7	few	TGCGCCAGGCCCCGGGGACTAGGGTACGAGCAGTACTTC	CARPRGLGYEQYF
TRBV5-4	TRBD1	TRBJ2-1	-	TGTGCCAGCAGCCCTGGACAGGGGTTCTACAATGAGCAGTTCTTC	CASSPGQGFYNEQFF
TRBV25-1	-	TRBJ1-1	-	TGTGCCAGCAGTGATCGGAAGGGGATGAACACTGAAGCTTTCTTT	CASSDRKGMNTEAFF
TRBV15	-	TRBJ2-2	-	TGTGCCACCAGCAGAGAGCGGCCTAACACCGGGGAGCTGTTTTTT	CATSRERPNTGELFF
TRBV7-9	-	TRBJ1-1	-	TGTTCCAGCAGCACGCAGGGGAGCACTGAAGCTTTCTTT	CSSSTQGSTEAFF
TRBV2	-	TRBJ2-1	-	TGTGCCAGCCGGGTAGTCCCCCTCAATGAGCAGTTCTTC	CASRVVPLNEQFF
TRBV5-6	TRBD1	TRBJ1-5	-	TGTGCCAGCAGCTTCCAGACAGGGATTAATCAGCCCCAGCATTTT	CASSFQTGINQPQHF
TRBV28	TRBD1	TRBJ1-5	few	TGTGCCAGTAGCCGGACAGGGGGCACTCAGCCCCAGCATTTT	CASSRTGGTQPQHF
TRBV10-1	-	TRBJ1-5	-	TGCGCCAGCAGTAAGGGGGATTCCAATCAGCCCCAGCATTTT	CASSKGDSNQPQHF
TRBV6-1	-	TRBJ2-3	few	TGTGCCAGTCTAACAGATACGCAGTATTTT	CASLTDTQYF
TRBV4-3	TRBD1	TRBJ1-3	-	TGCGCCAGCAGCCATGCCCTTGACAGGGAGACTGGAAACACCATATATTTT	CASSHALDRETGNTIYF
TRBV7-2	-	TRBJ2-5	-	TGTGCCAGCAGCTTTGGCACAGGTATCCAAGAGACCCAGTACTTC	CASSFGTGIQETQYF
TRBV6-1	-	TRBJ2-7	-	TGTGCCAGCAGTCCAGAAACAGGGAACTACGAGCAGTACTTC	CASSPETGNYEQYF
TRBV30	-	TRBJ1-3	-	TGTGCCTGGAGTCAGGGGATCCCTGGAAACACCATATATTTT	CAWSQGIPGNTIYF
TRBV19	-	TRBJ1-5	-	TGTGCCAGTAGTAGGTGGGAGGGGGTGTTCCTCGCCCAGCCCCAGCATTTT	CASSRWEGVFLAQPQHF
TRBV6-4	TRBD2	TRBJ2-3	-	TGTGCCAGCAGTAAGGGGACTAGCGGGGATACAGATACGCAGTATTTT	CASSKGTSGDTDTQYF
TRBV7-6	-	TRBJ1-1	-	TGTGCCAGCAGCCGCACCCGGGAACAAATGAGGGTGAACACTGAAGCTTTCTTT	CASSRTREQMRVNTEAFF
TRBV7-8	TRBD1	TRBJ2-7	few	TGTGCCAGCAGCTCCAGGGGCCAGGGGGCTCCTGGCGAGCAGTACTTC	CASSSRGQGAPGEQYF
TRBV10-2	TRBD2	TRBJ2-7	-	TGCGCCAGCACCGGGGGGACTAGCGGGAGACCCGAGCAGTACTTC	CASTGGTSGRPEQYF
TRBV28	TRBD2	TRBJ2-2	few	TGTGCCAGCAGTTTACCTCCTATAACTAGCGGGTACACCGGGGAGCTGTTTTTT	CASSLPPITSGYTGELFF
TRBV6-5	TRBD2	TRBJ2-1	-	TGTGCCAGCGGACTAGCGGCTACGGGTGAGCAGTTCTTC	CASGLAATGEQFF
TRBV7-9	-	TRBJ2-7	few	TGTGCCAGCAGCTTAGTCGTGGGGGGAGACGAGCAGTACTTC	CASSLVVGGDEQYF
TRBV7-9	TRBD1	TRBJ1-5	-	TGTGCCAGCAGCCGCGTTACGAGGACAGGGGCGGGGGATCAGCCCCAGCATTTT	CASSRVTRTGAGDQPQHF
TRBV5-1	-	TRBJ1-2	-	TGCGCCAGCAGCAGGGACTTAACCAGGGACTATGGCTACACCTTC	CASSRDLTRDYGYTF
TRBV27	-	TRBJ1-2	-	TGTGCCAGCAGTTTGGTACAGGGTAAGAGAGGCTACACCTTC	CASSLVQGKRGYTF
TRBV18	-	TRBJ1-4	few	TGTGCCAGCTCTCTTAAAGCCAATGAAAAACTGTTTTTT	CASSLKANEKLFF
TRBV11-3	-	TRBJ1-1	-	TGTGCCAGCAGCTTAGCCCACGACAGCGAAGCTTTCTTT	CASSLAHDSEAFF
TRBV28	TRBD2	TRBJ2-7	-	TGTGCCAGCACCTCAACGGGGGGAGAGAACCTCTACGAGCAGTACTTC	CASTSTGGENLYEQYF
TRBV2	-	TRBJ2-4	-	TGTGCCAGCAGTGAACGGACGGGACCCAGGGGAAACATTCAGTACTTC	CASSERTGPRGNIQYF
TRBV6-4	-	TRBJ2-6	-	TGTGCCAGCAGTGACGTAGAGGGCCACTCTGGGGCCAACGTCCTGACTTTC	CASSDVEGHSGANVLTF
TRBV11-2	TRBD2	TRBJ2-2	few	TGTGCCAGCAGCTTAGTACTAGCGGCGAACACCGGGGAGCTGTTTTTT	CASSLVLAANTGELFF
TRBV6-7	TRBD2	TRBJ2-1	-	TGTGCCAGCAGTTTCCTACTAGCGGCGGGATGGGAGCAGTTCTTC	CASSFLLAAGWEQFF
TRBV14	TRBD1	TRBJ1-2	-	TGTGCCAGCAGCCCACAGGACAGGGCGGGCTACACCTTC	CASSPQDRAGYTF
TRBV28	-	TRBJ2-7	once	TGTGCCAGCACCCGTGGGGCCGGGTTCTACGAGCAGTACTTC	CASTRGAGFYEQYF
TRBV10-3	TRBD2	TRBJ2-5	-	TGTGCCATCGGCGCTAGCGGGGCAAACGAAGAGACCCAGTACTTC	CAIGASGANEETQYF
TRBV7-6	TRBD2	TRBJ2-1	-	TGTGCCAGCAGCTCAAGGAGCGGGAGTATCAATGAGCAGTTCTTC	CASSSRSGSINEQFF
TRBV9	TRBD2	TRBJ2-6	-	TGTGCCAGCAGGGGGGGGACCTCTGGGGCCAACGTCCTGACTTTC	CASRGGTSGANVLTF
TRBV6-5	-	TRBJ2-1	few	TGTGCCAGCAGTTACGACTGGACAGCCTCCTACAATGAGCAGTTCTTC	CASSYDWTASYNEQFF
TRBV30	TRBD2	TRBJ2-1	-	TGTGCCTGGAGTCAGGGCGGGGGGGATAATGAGCAGTTCTTC	CAWSQGGGDNEQFF
TRBV7-9	-	TRBJ2-5	once	TGTGCCAGCAGCTTAGCAGCGTACCAAGAGACCCAGTACTTC	CASSLAAYQETQYF
TRBV6-1	-	TRBJ2-1	-	TGTGCCAGCAGTAGCCCTAGGCCGTATGAGCAGTTCTTC	CASSSPRPYEQFF
TRBV10-3	-	TRBJ1-3	-	TGTGCCATCGGAGTGGGCTCTGGAAACACCATATATTTT	CAIGVGSGNTIYF
TRBV9	TRBD1	TRBJ1-2	-	TGTGCCAGCAGCGGTCGAGTTGATTACAGGGGGTTAAGGGATGGCTACACCTTC	CASSGRVDYRGLRDGYTF
TRBV11-2	-	TRBJ1-3	-	TGTGCCAGCAGCGCCCGGTCCTCTGGAAACACCATATATTTT	CASSARSSGNTIYF
TRBV27	-	TRBJ2-5	-	TGTGCCAGCAGTTTATCGATGGCCCAAGAGACCCAGTACTTC	CASSLSMAQETQYF
TRBV13	TRBD2	TRBJ2-3	-	TGTGCCAGCAAACCTAACCCCCGGGAGGGGGCAGATACGCAGTATTTT	CASKPNPREGADTQYF
TRBV27	-	TRBJ2-2	few	TGTGCCAGCAGTTCCCTGAGCAACACCGGGGAGCTGTTTTTT	CASSSLSNTGELFF
TRBV5-1	TRBD2	TRBJ2-1	once	TGCGCCAGCAGCTATGGAGCGGGAGCCTACAATGAGCAGTTCTTC	CASSYGAGAYNEQFF
TRBV18	-	TRBJ1-4	once	TGTGCCACAGGGTTATCGGAGGAAAAACTGTTTTTT	CATGLSEEKLFF